This TCR beta chain was identified in a study of blood T cell repertoires in COVID-19. This clone was counted between two and nine times. CDR1 SGDLS and CDR2 YYNGEE come from the germline V gene. Trimming at V came to 3 bases and at J to 4 bases, leaving 4 bases not matched to a gene. This CDR3 contains 15 residues. Across roughly 25 US areas, participants ranged in age from roughly 18 to 95 years. Methods used by the authors: Reference gene primer amplification gave nucleated cell count estimates. The method was immunoSEQ multiplex PCR; TCRdb's version includes in-frame clones alone and lacks a portion of them. V and J calls and clone size are given by that table; D and trimming were obtained from the DNA. In the table there are roughly 330,000 clones, 88% of which are singletons.

The sequencing input was PBMCs or T cells enriched from blood (not recorded which). The chain employs TRBV9 and TRBJ1-6, with 7 bases identical to TRBD1. This TCR was recovered from a man in his thirties or forties who had recovered from COVID-19. The CDR3 reads CASSGGQLYNSPLHF. The CDR3 region has the DNA TGTGCCAGCAGCGGGGGACAGTTGTATAATTCACCCCTCCACTTT.